This T cell receptor (beta chain) emerged from a study of T cells in Graves' hyperthyroidism and ophthalmopathy. Overall study results and limits: Most thyroid clonotypes expanded above 0.001 were also detected in blood.

From RNA transcripts, TCR beta CDR3 regions were amplified. First-round RT-PCR targeting the TCR CDR3 was performed with the HTBI primer set. MiXCR, run by TCRdb on the multiplex PCR reads, gives a single entry per CDR3 protein. The table includes about 660,000 distinct CDR3 sequences, about 45% detected once. The table lists this clonotype with a few counts. Its antigen is unidentified. The study based diagnoses on clinical symptoms, serum thyroxine and TRAb, thyroid ultrasound and orbital computed tomography. After removal of 6 bases from V and 6 bases from J, the junction contained 4 bases not matched to a gene. The CDR3 length is 12 residues. Germline V CDR1 and CDR2: DFQATT, SNEGSKA (reference sequence).

Material for sequencing was peripheral blood or thyroid tissue (not recorded which). The chain recombines TRBV20-1 with TRBJ1-2, with 10 bases fitting TRBD1. The receptor's source is an adult man with Graves' disease, either hyperthyroidism or ophthalmopathy (not recorded which). The DNA of the CDR3 is TGCAGTGCCACGACAGGGGGCGATGGCTACACCTTC. Residues: CSATTGGDGYTF.